This T cell receptor (beta chain) was sequenced in a study of radiation and T cells in renal cell carcinoma. Time point: blood 2 weeks post-SBRT. Treatment specified: 15 Gy SBRT to primary tumor, nephrectomy 4 weeks later. The CDR3 extends over 16 amino acids. The V end was cut by 0 bases, the J end by 2 bases, with 8 bases between. Germline lookup yields CDR1 LGHNA and CDR2 YSLEER. Produced via immunoSEQ multiplex PCR; TCRdb's table is partial and in-frame only. In the table there are 150,000 to 190,000 clones, approximately 88% of which are singletons. On this clone: Its specificity is not known.

Study observations and caveats: In blood, top tumor clones expanded by 2 weeks, shrinking by 4. Baseline intratumoral clonotype presence is unknown without pretreatment biopsies.

The receptor's source is a woman between 45 and 60 years old with renal cell carcinoma. J is TRBJ2-6 and V is TRBV4-3; no clear D gene. The sample in question was blood, obtained from a patient whose treatment included radiotherapy and nephrectomy. The CDR3 DNA sequence: TGCGCCAGCAGCCAAGAACTAAGTGCTGGGGCCAACGTCCTGACTTTC. Its translation: CASSQELSAGANVLTF.